The sequence of this T cell receptor beta chain was determined in a study of T-cell memory formation after mild COVID-19. Overall study context: Largely, TCR clusters stayed within a single donor. General observations from the study: Some responding clones appeared in pre-infection memory, suggesting cross-reactive memory joined. Largely, contracting CD4+ clones fell within CM and EM, and contracting CD8+ clones within EMRA.

As concerns this clonotype: Its antigen is unidentified.

Via MiXCR, TCRdb re-called the 5' RACE reads, giving one row per CDR3 protein. The sample consists of more than 250,000 distinct CDR3 sequences, 15% to 20% of them appearing once. The receptor was isolated from a young man who had mild COVID-19 (a few samples of this study predate the infection). Cell type and time point are not known. The source material was PBMCs or a T cell subset sorted from them (not recorded which).

CDR3 nucleotide sequence: TGTGCCAGCTCGGACAGGGGCCATGAGCAGTTCTTC. This sequence encodes CASSDRGHEQFF. J is TRBJ2-1 and V is TRBV5-4; 9 nucleotides agree with TRBD1. CDR1 and CDR2 (germline): SGHNT, YYREEE (reference sequence). V gave up 7 bases and J gave up 8 bases; unmatched junction bases: 4. The CDR3 spans 12 residues.